Listed below are T cell receptor beta chains from one sample, sequenced in a study of beta chain features in type 1 diabetes. Measured with immunoSEQ multiplex PCR; TCRdb has only the in-frame clones, and not every one. This sample has about 360,000 clones, with 10% to 15% found just once. The specimen sequenced was naive CD4+ T cells from blood. Every receptor here comes from a man aged 18 to 30 in good health. Both conserved end residues are part of each CDR3. D genes are given only for firm matches. Part of the rows lack a size; the others show once, few, many or a class for expanded clones.

clone size	V gene	CDR3 length	J gene	D gene	CDR3 DNA	CDR3 protein
-	TRBV19	17	TRBJ2-5	TRBD1	TGTGCCAGTAGTGATTCTTTACCGGGACAGGGTAGAGAGACCCAGTACTTC	CASSDSLPGQGRETQYF
-	TRBV5-1	15	TRBJ2-1	TRBD1	TGCGCCAGCAGCTGGGGACAGGGCCCCTACAATGAGCAGTTCTTC	CASSWGQGPYNEQFF
-	TRBV28	12	TRBJ2-5	-	TGTGCCAGCACAGGGGTGAGGGAGACCCAGTACTTC	CASTGVRETQYF
few	TRBV6-5	15	TRBJ2-5	-	TGTGCCAGCAGTTACGATTTGTCGGTTCTGGAGACCCAGTACTTC	CASSYDLSVLETQYF
-	TRBV30	14	TRBJ1-2	-	TGTGCCTGGAGTGTACGGGTCTTGGGAGTGAGCTACACCTTC	CAWSVRVLGVSYTF
few	TRBV5-1	16	TRBJ2-3	TRBD1	TGCGCCAGCAGCGGACGACAGGGGACAAACACAGATACGCAGTATTTT	CASSGRQGTNTDTQYF
few	TRBV5-1	16	TRBJ2-6	-	TGCGCCAGCAGGGAGACTAGTAGCTCTGGGGCCAACGTCCTGACTTTC	CASRETSSSGANVLTF
-	TRBV7-3	16	TRBJ2-7	TRBD2	TGTGCCAGCAGCTCTGTAACTAGCGGGGACTCCTACGAGCAGTACTTC	CASSSVTSGDSYEQYF
-	TRBV19	14	TRBJ2-7	-	TGTGCCAGTAGTATGCAGGGGGGAAGTTCCGAGCAGTACTTC	CASSMQGGSSEQYF
few	TRBV14	14	TRBJ2-1	-	TGTGCCAGCAACACGTTAGCCTCCAACAATGAGCAGTTCTTC	CASNTLASNNEQFF
few	TRBV29-1	13	TRBJ2-3	TRBD2	TGCAGCGCCTCTAGCGGGACCACAGATACGCAGTATTTT	CSASSGTTDTQYF
few	TRBV4-2	17	TRBJ1-1	TRBD1	TGTGCCAGCAGCCGGACGACAGGGGGACATGCGGACACTGAAGCTTTCTTT	CASSRTTGGHADTEAFF
-	TRBV2	13	TRBJ2-7	TRBD1	TGTGCCAGCAGTGGGACAGGGGTCTACGAGCAGTACTTC	CASSGTGVYEQYF
once	TRBV30	13	TRBJ2-2	-	TGTGCCTGGAGTGTAGGAGGCCCCGGGGAGCTGTTTTTT	CAWSVGGPGELFF
few	TRBV4-1	15	TRBJ2-4	-	TGCGCCAGCAGCCAAGGTATCCGGGGCAAAAACATTCAGTACTTC	CASSQGIRGKNIQYF
few	TRBV7-2	15	TRBJ2-7	-	TGTGCCAGCACCCCACCTACAGGGAACCCCTACGAGCAGTACTTC	CASTPPTGNPYEQYF
few	TRBV5-4	14	TRBJ2-5	TRBD1	TGTGCCAGCAGCGCCCGGGACAGGGGAGAGACCCAGTACTTC	CASSARDRGETQYF
few	TRBV29-1	13	TRBJ2-1	-	TGCAGCGTTGATTCCCCTACCTACAATGAGCAGTTCTTC	CSVDSPTYNEQFF
few	TRBV7-9	15	TRBJ2-6	-	TGTGCCAGCAGCTTATACGGGTCTGGGGCCAACGTCCTGACTTTC	CASSLYGSGANVLTF
-	TRBV19	17	TRBJ2-2	-	TGTGCCAGTAGTATTCCAGGGTCGCCGTTGGCTGTCGGGGAGCTGTTTTTT	CASSIPGSPLAVGELFF
-	TRBV5-1	16	TRBJ2-3	TRBD2	TGCGCCAGCAGCTTGAGACTAGCGGGGCGCACAGATACGCAGTATTTT	CASSLRLAGRTDTQYF
-	TRBV6-6	14	TRBJ2-7	-	TGTGCCAGCAGTAATCCGGGAGAACGGTACGAGCAGTACTTC	CASSNPGERYEQYF
-	TRBV27	14	TRBJ1-2	-	TGTGCCAGCAGTTTACCCGGGGGTAGTTATGGCTACACCTTC	CASSLPGGSYGYTF
few	TRBV7-2	15	TRBJ1-2	TRBD1	TGTGCCAGCAGCTTAGTCCAGGGGGCGGGGGATGGCTACACCTTC	CASSLVQGAGDGYTF
few	TRBV19	14	TRBJ2-1	-	TGTGCCAGTAGTATCAGGGACATAGGCGATGAGCAGTTCTTC	CASSIRDIGDEQFF
once	TRBV4-2	14	TRBJ2-5	TRBD2	TGTGCCAGCAGCCAAGTCGGCGGGGGAGAGACCCAGTACTTC	CASSQVGGGETQYF
-	TRBV29-1	14	TRBJ2-3	TRBD2	TGCAGCTCAGGGGCTAGCGGGGTCACAGATACGCAGTATTTT	CSSGASGVTDTQYF
few	TRBV4-3	17	TRBJ2-3	-	TGCGCCAGCAGCCAAGAGGCCGCAGGTCACAGGCGGGATACGCAGTATTTT	CASSQEAAGHRRDTQYF
-	TRBV13	15	TRBJ1-3	TRBD1	TGTGCCAGCAGCTTACCAGGGGGATACGGAAACACCATATATTTT	CASSLPGGYGNTIYF
-	TRBV6-5	15	TRBJ2-7	TRBD1	TGTGCCAGCAGGCCGACAGGGATAAGTTCCTACGAGCAGTACTTC	CASRPTGISSYEQYF
few	TRBV6-5	15	TRBJ2-6	TRBD1	TGTGCCAGCAGGACAGGGTTTCATGGGGCCAACGTCCTGACTTTC	CASRTGFHGANVLTF
-	TRBV28	14	TRBJ2-1	TRBD1	TGTGCCAGCAGAAGACAGGGTCCATACAATGAGCAGTTCTTC	CASRRQGPYNEQFF
-	TRBV19	13	TRBJ2-7	-	TGTGCCAGTAGTGCAACCCAGGGCTACGAGCAGTACTTC	CASSATQGYEQYF
-	TRBV19	16	TRBJ2-7	-	TGTGCCAGTAGACTCTCGGAATCGATGGCGGCCTACGAGCAGTACTTC	CASRLSESMAAYEQYF
few	TRBV4-2	16	TRBJ2-1	-	TGTGCCAGCAGTCCGTTGACTAGGGGTCGATACAATGAGCAGTTCTTC	CASSPLTRGRYNEQFF
-	TRBV7-3	13	TRBJ2-3	TRBD2	TGTGCCAGCAGTTCCAGCGGGAGGGATACGCAGTATTTT	CASSSSGRDTQYF
few	TRBV6-5	14	TRBJ2-5	TRBD1	TGTGCCAGCAGTCAACGGACAGGGTCAGAGACCCAGTACTTC	CASSQRTGSETQYF
-	TRBV5-5	15	TRBJ2-3	TRBD2	TGTGCCAGCAGCTTGGACTCGGGGGGGGCAGATACGCAGTATTTT	CASSLDSGGADTQYF
few	TRBV10-3	12	TRBJ2-7	TRBD2	TGTGCCATCAACGCGGGGGGCAACGAGCAGTACTTC	CAINAGGNEQYF
few	TRBV7-9	19	TRBJ2-1	TRBD2	TGTGCCAGCAGCTTACGCCTCTGGACTAGCGGGACTAATTACAATGAGCAGTTCTTC	CASSLRLWTSGTNYNEQFF
-	TRBV5-6	14	TRBJ1-2	TRBD1	TGTGCCAGCAACACAGGGGTGGTGGACTATGGCTACACCTTC	CASNTGVVDYGYTF
-	TRBV28	16	TRBJ2-7	TRBD1	TGTGCCAGCAGAGGAGGCTTTAGGGACAGCTCCTACGAGCAGTACTTC	CASRGGFRDSSYEQYF
few	TRBV14	16	TRBJ1-2	TRBD1	TGTGCCAGCAGCCCCCGATTTGGGAACAGGGGTTATGGCTACACCTTC	CASSPRFGNRGYGYTF
few	TRBV19	14	TRBJ2-1	-	TGTGCCAGTAGTCGGACAGTAGGGTATGGGGAGCAGTTCTTC	CASSRTVGYGEQFF
few	TRBV15	16	TRBJ2-7	-	TGTGCCACCAGCAGAGACCCGACGGGTCGGGGGTACGAGCAGTACTTC	CATSRDPTGRGYEQYF
-	TRBV11-2	15	TRBJ2-7	-	TGTGCCAGCAGCAAAGCGGGCAGCCAGTCCTACGAGCAGTACTTC	CASSKAGSQSYEQYF
-	TRBV18	15	TRBJ1-6	-	TGTGCCAGCGGCGCTGGACAGAGCTATAATTCACCCCTCCACTTT	CASGAGQSYNSPLHF
few	TRBV15	17	TRBJ1-2	-	TGTGCCACCAGCAGAGATTCAGGGTCCCGGAGTAGGTATGGCTACACCTTC	CATSRDSGSRSRYGYTF
-	TRBV9	15	TRBJ2-1	TRBD2	TGTGCCAGCAGCGTAGGTGTGACTAGCGGGAATGAGCAGTTCTTC	CASSVGVTSGNEQFF
-	TRBV30	13	TRBJ2-7	-	TGTGCCTGGAGTGCGGGACTGATCTACGAGCAGTACTTC	CAWSAGLIYEQYF
few	TRBV5-4	16	TRBJ2-3	TRBD2	TGTGCCAGCAGCTTGGCCCGCGGACTAGCGGCAGATACGCAGTATTTT	CASSLARGLAADTQYF
-	TRBV5-1	16	TRBJ2-2	-	TGCGCCAGCAGCCTCTTAGCTGTTGTCGACACCGGGGAGCTGTTTTTT	CASSLLAVVDTGELFF
few	TRBV5-4	16	TRBJ2-5	TRBD2	TGTGCCAGCAGCACGGGACTAGCGGGAGTCCAAGAGACCCAGTACTTC	CASSTGLAGVQETQYF